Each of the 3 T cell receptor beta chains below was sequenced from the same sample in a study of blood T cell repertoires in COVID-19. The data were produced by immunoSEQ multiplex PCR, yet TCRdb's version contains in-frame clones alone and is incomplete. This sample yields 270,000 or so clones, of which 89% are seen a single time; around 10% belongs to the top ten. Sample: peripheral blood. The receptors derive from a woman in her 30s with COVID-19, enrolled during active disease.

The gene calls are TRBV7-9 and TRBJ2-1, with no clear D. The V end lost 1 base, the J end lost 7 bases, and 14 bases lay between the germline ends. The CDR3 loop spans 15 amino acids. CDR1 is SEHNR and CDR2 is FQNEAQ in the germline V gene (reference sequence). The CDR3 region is CASSLVRMSVNEQFF. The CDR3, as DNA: TGTGCCAGCAGCTTAGTTCGGATGAGCGTTAATGAGCAGTTCTTC.

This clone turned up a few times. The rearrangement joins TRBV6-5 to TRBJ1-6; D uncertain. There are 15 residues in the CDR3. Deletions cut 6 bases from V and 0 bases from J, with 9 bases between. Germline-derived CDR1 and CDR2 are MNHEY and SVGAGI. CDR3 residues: CASSDVSSYNSPLHF. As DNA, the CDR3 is TGTGCCAGCAGCGATGTTAGCTCCTATAATTCACCCCTCCACTTT.

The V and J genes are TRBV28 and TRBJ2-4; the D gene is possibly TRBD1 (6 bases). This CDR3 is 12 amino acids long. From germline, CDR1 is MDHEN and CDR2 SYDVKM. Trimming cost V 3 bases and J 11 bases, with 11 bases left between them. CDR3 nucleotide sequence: TGTGCCAGCAGTTTCCCAGGGGAACTTCAGTACTTC. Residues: CASSFPGELQYF.